The next 24 T cell receptor beta chains were all read from a single sample in a study of the immune and genomic landscape of osteosarcoma. Assay: immunoSEQ multiplex PCR; the TCRdb copy retains only in-frame clones and omits some. The sample lists fewer than 1,200 clones, roughly 64% occurring once. The sequencing sample was made of tumor tissue from a local recurrence in the femur. The source is a man aged 70 or older with osteosarcoma.

CDR3 coding DNA: TGTGCCACCAGCAGAGCGGGGTTATTCAGCTATGGCTACACCTTC. It yields the protein CATSRAGLFSYGYTF. The chain carries TRBV15 and TRBJ1-2; no reliable D call. Germline loops: CDR1 LNHNV, CDR2 YYDKDF (reference sequence). This CDR3 contains 15 residues. V was trimmed by 1 base and J by 4 bases, leaving 13 bases between them.

The chain links TRBV12-5 to TRBJ2-2; D unresolved. The V gene's germline CDR1 is LGHNT and CDR2 FRNRAP. The V and J ends lost 0 bases and 7 bases respectively, with 0 bases between them. The CDR3 covers 11 residues. In nucleotides, the CDR3 is TGTGCTAGTGGTTTGGTCGGGGAGCTGTTTTTT. Translated, it gives CASGLVGELFF.

This clone occurred a few times. The chain uses TRBV7-9 and TRBJ1-1; maybe TRBD1 (5 bases). Germline CDR1 and CDR2: SEHNR and FQNEAQ (reference sequence). Between the trimmed V and J ends, which lost 5 bases and 0 bases, there was a span of 13 bases. The CDR3 covers 15 residues. The CDR3 spells CASSPMGLMNTEAFF. The CDR3 DNA is TGTGCCAGCAGCCCCATGGGGCTCATGAACACTGAAGCTTTCTTT.

CDR3 DNA sequence: TGTGCCAGCAGTCCTCCCGGGACATTGAACACTGAAGCTTTCTTT. It codes for CASSPPGTLNTEAFF. This chain links TRBV6-1 with TRBJ1-1, with a weak D call TRBD1 (6 bases). This CDR3 comprises 15 residues. With 5 bases removed from V and 0 bases from J, the gap between germline ends came to 13 bases. Germline CDR1 reads MNHNS; CDR2 reads SASEGT.

The chain is built from TRBV5-4 and TRBJ2-5, with D hard to call. Germline assignment: CDR1 SGHNT and CDR2 YYREEE (reference sequence). Trimming stripped 0 bases from V and 4 bases from J, with 4 bases between. CDR3 length: 12 residues. This chain's CDR3 is CASSLGRETQYF. The CDR3 DNA reads as TGTGCCAGCAGCTTGGGTAGAGAGACCCAGTACTTC.

The rearrangement uses TRBV15 and TRBJ1-4; D is uncertain. V was clipped by 3 bases and J by 0 bases, with 8 bases between them. This CDR3 is 15 amino acids long. In germline, CDR1 is LNHNV, CDR2 YYDKDF (reference sequence). This CDR3 reads CATSRSGTTNEKLFF. The CDR3 DNA follows: TGTGCCACCAGCAGGTCGGGGACAACTAATGAAAAACTGTTTTTT.

This clone has just a few counts. The gene calls are TRBV30 and TRBJ2-5; D not certain. CDR3 length: 13 residues. Trimming pared 0 bases from V and 2 bases from J, leaving 7 bases between. Germline V gene data show CDR1 as GTSNPN and CDR2 as SVGIG (reference sequence). DNA of the CDR3: TGTGCCTGGAGTGTGTCTAGTCAAGAGACCCAGTACTTC. Translation: CAWSVSSQETQYF. The complete variable domain, with remaining parts taken from reference TRBV30 and TRBJ2-5, reads SQTIHQWPATLVQPVGSPLSLECTVEGTSNPNLYWYRQAAGRGLQLLFYSVGIGQISSEVPQNLSASRPQDRQFILSSKKLLLSDSGFYLCAWSVSSQETQYFGPGTRLLVL.

The gene calls are TRBV19 and TRBJ2-1; possibly TRBD1 for D (6 bases). V gave up 3 bases and J gave up 0 bases, with 15 bases separating them. The CDR3 has 17 residues. Germline values: CDR1 LNHDA, CDR2 SQIVND (reference sequence). The CDR3 here is CASSILSQGLSYNEQFF. As DNA, the CDR3 is TGTGCCAGTAGTATCCTGTCACAGGGTCTCTCCTACAATGAGCAGTTCTTC.

The V and J genes are TRBV18 and TRBJ1-1; the match to TRBD1 covers 8 bases. V trimming: 2 bases; J trimming: 0 bases; junction bases outside the gene matches: 8. Germline V gene lookup returns CDR1 KGHSH and CDR2 LQKENI. CDR3 length equals 17 residues. The CDR3 coding sequence is TGTGCCAGCTCACCATGGACAGGGAACCCCTTGAACACTGAAGCTTTCTTT. It specifies CASSPWTGNPLNTEAFF.

The chain recombines TRBV11-2 with TRBJ1-2, with TRBD1 identical over 9 bases. Germline CDR1 and CDR2: SGHAT and FQNNGV. V trimming: 8 bases; J trimming: 5 bases; junction bases outside the gene matches: 6. This CDR3 has 13 residues. CDR3 nucleotide sequence: TGTGCCAGCGTCCCGGGACAGGGTTATGGCTACACCTTC. It yields the protein CASVPGQGYGYTF. Complete variable domain (other parts from reference TRBV11-2 and TRBJ1-2): EAGVAQSPRYKIIEKRQSVAFWCNPISGHATLYWYQQILGQGPKLLIQFQNNGVVDDSQLPKDRFSAERLKGVDSTLKIQPAKLEDSAVYLCASVPGQGYGYTFGSGTRLTVV.

This clone was counted a few times. This chain joins TRBV6-1 and TRBJ1-5; D is unclear. Between the trimmed V and J ends, which lost 2 bases and 7 bases, there was a span of 3 bases. There are 11 residues in the CDR3. The germline V gene has CDR1 MNHNS and CDR2 SASEGT. The CDR3 nucleotides are TGTGCCAGCAGTGAACAACAGCCCCAGCATTTT. It is translated as CASSEQQPQHF.

The J gene is TRBJ2-3, the V gene TRBV18; no definite D call. The CDR3 contains 14 residues. V shed 0 bases and J shed 6 bases, with 10 bases lying between them. Germline CDR1 is KGHSH and CDR2 is LQKENI. The CDR3, as DNA: TGTGCCAGCTCACCACCGTTCTCACGGGATACGCAGTATTTT. As protein: CASSPPFSRDTQYF.

The gene calls are TRBV5-4 and TRBJ2-3; D ambiguous. CDR3 length: 13 amino acids. The germline V gene encodes CDR1 SGHNT and CDR2 YYREEE (reference sequence). The ends were cut back, 4 bases at V and 1 base at J, with 7 bases in the middle. CDR3 nucleotide sequence: TGTGCCAGCAGCCAATCACGCACAGATACGCAGTATTTT. Residues: CASSQSRTDTQYF.

This clone was picked up a small number of times. The chain is built from TRBV27 and TRBJ1-6, with a weak D call TRBD1 (5 bases). The CDR3 loop spans 12 amino acids. Germline assignment: CDR1 MNHEY and CDR2 SMNVEV (reference sequence). The germline V and J ends were trimmed by 6 bases and 10 bases, with 10 bases remaining between them. The CDR3 DNA sequence: TGTGCCAGCAGGGGGCGCCAGTCACCCCTCCACTTT. Its translation: CASRGRQSPLHF.

This chain joins TRBV2 and TRBJ2-7; D might be TRBD1 (5 bases). The CDR3 runs to 14 residues. The V and J ends lost 5 bases and 3 bases respectively, with 14 bases between them. Germline CDR1 reads SNHLY; CDR2 reads FYNNEI. Written as DNA, the CDR3 is TGTGCCAGCAGTCCTCGGACACCCAACTACGAGCAGTACTTC. Translation: CASSPRTPNYEQYF.

This sequence joins TRBV15 and TRBJ1-2; D unclear. There are 15 residues in the CDR3. Germline loops: CDR1 LNHNV, CDR2 YYDKDF (reference sequence). Trimming shortened V by 1 base and J by 4 bases, and 13 bases separated the two germline ends. The CDR3 here is CATSRAGLSSYGYTF. The CDR3 DNA is TGTGCCACCAGCAGAGCGGGGTTATCCAGCTATGGCTACACCTTC.

To note about this clone: A much bigger clone sits one base away, suggesting this may be a read error. The chain couples TRBV30 to TRBJ2-6; D is perhaps TRBD1 or TRBD2 (6 bases each). Germline loops: CDR1 GTSNPN, CDR2 SVGIG (reference sequence). This CDR3 is built from 15 residues. The CDR3 loop reads CAGSEGGPGANVLTF. CDR3 bases: TGTGCCGGGAGTGAAGGGGGGCCTGGGGCCAACGTCCTGACTTTC.

The chain employs TRBV6-5 and TRBJ1-1; no firm D call. The germline V gene encodes CDR1 MNHEY and CDR2 SVGAGI. The CDR3 length is 14 residues. V was clipped by 2 bases and J by 6 bases, with 13 bases between them. The DNA of the CDR3 is TGTGCCAGCAGTTACGAGCCCTCAAGGGCTGAAGCTTTCTTT. Its protein is CASSYEPSRAEAFF.

This clone is large (0.1 to 1%) by share. The rearrangement links TRBV7-9 to TRBJ1-2; 10 bases fit TRBD1. This CDR3 comprises 13 residues. The junction had 3 bases not matched to a gene; V was cut back by 5 bases and J by 6 bases. Germline assignment: CDR1 SEHNR and CDR2 FQNEAQ (reference sequence). CDR3 sequence (DNA): TGTGCCAGCAGCCGTGGGACAGGGGATGGCTACACCTTC. Protein product: CASSRGTGDGYTF.

This clone was seen a handful of times. V usage is TRBV19 and J usage is TRBJ1-5; 9 bases match TRBD1. After removal of 0 bases from V and 7 bases from J, the junction contained 7 bases not matched to a gene. This CDR3 comprises 16 residues. Germline assignment: CDR1 LNHDA and CDR2 SQIVND (reference sequence). In nucleotides, the CDR3 is TGTGCCAGTAGTATAGAGGGGGGACAGGGCAGGCAGCCCCAGCATTTT. Residues: CASSIEGGQGRQPQHF.

The gene calls are TRBV5-5 and TRBJ2-1; 10 bases map to TRBD2. There are 16 residues in the CDR3. Trimming cost V 0 bases and J 2 bases; bases outside gene matches: 2. CDR1 SGHKS and CDR2 YYEKEE come from the germline V gene (reference sequence). In nucleotides, the CDR3 is TGTGCCAGCAGCTTGGAAGCGGGGGGGACCTACAATGAGCAGTTCTTC. Encoded protein: CASSLEAGGTYNEQFF. Using reference TRBV5-5 and TRBJ2-1 for the parts outside the CDR3, the full variable domain is DAGVTQSPTHLIKTRGQQVTLRCSPISGHKSVSWYQQVLGQGPQFIFQYYEKEERGRGNFPDRFSARQFPNYSSELNVNALLLGDSALYLCASSLEAGGTYNEQFFGPGTRLTVL.

The chain uses TRBV5-6 and TRBJ2-3, with a possible D match to TRBD1 (6 bases). This CDR3 has 13 amino acids. The germline gives CDR1 SGHDT, CDR2 YYEEEE. The germline V and J ends were trimmed by 4 bases and 7 bases, with 13 bases remaining between them. The CDR3 loop reads CASSGDTSNTQYF. The CDR3 DNA is TGTGCCAGCAGCGGGGACACCTCGAATACGCAGTATTTT.

This clone was observed a handful of times. The V and J genes are TRBV10-1 and TRBJ1-1, with D uncertain. Trimming pared 3 bases from V and 7 bases from J, leaving 12 bases between. Per germline, CDR1 WNHNN and CDR2 SYGVQD (reference sequence). This CDR3 is 13 amino acids long. The CDR3 is CASSDWNVGEAFF. CDR3 nucleotide sequence: TGCGCCAGCAGTGACTGGAACGTCGGTGAAGCTTTCTTT.

The rearrangement links TRBV5-1 to TRBJ1-3; no clear D. Looked up from germline, CDR1 is SGHRS and CDR2 is YFSETQ. Trimming took off 0 bases at V and 4 bases at J, with 5 bases between the two ends. This CDR3 is built from 13 residues. The CDR3 sequence: CASSLVLGNTIYF. CDR3 nucleotides: TGCGCCAGCAGCTTGGTCCTGGGAAACACCATATATTTT.